A selection of T cell receptor beta chains follows, all from one sample in a study of T cells in Graves' hyperthyroidism and ophthalmopathy. TCRdb fed the multiplex PCR reads into MiXCR, producing one record per CDR3 protein. Of around 620,000 distinct CDR3 sequences in the sample, 13% to 15% are singletons; the top ten hold roughly 6.9%. Specimen: blood. The receptors stem from a woman aged 18 to 35 with Graves' ophthalmopathy. CDR3s include the opening cysteine and the closing phenylalanine or tryptophan. D genes are given only for firm matches. The size of a clone is reported for some rows only, either as once, few or many, or as a class for expanded clones.

D gene: TRBD2; V gene: TRBV19; J gene: TRBJ2-1; clone size: many; CDR3 DNA: TGTGCCAGTAGTATAGCCGGGACTAGCGCGTTCGTCTGGGGCAATGAGCAGTTCTTC; CDR3 protein: CASSIAGTSAFVWGNEQFF
D gene: TRBD1; V gene: TRBV7-8; J gene: TRBJ2-7; clone size: many; CDR3 DNA: TGTGCCAGCAGCTTATCATGGGACAGGGGGGGACGGCAGTACTTC; CDR3 protein: CASSLSWDRGGRQYF
D gene: NA; V gene: TRBV15; J gene: TRBJ1-2; clone size: few; CDR3 DNA: TGTGCCACCAGCAGCGTCGGCAGGGAATGGGCTAACTATGGCTACACCTTC; CDR3 protein: CATSSVGREWANYGYTF
D gene: NA; V gene: TRBV19; J gene: TRBJ1-5; clone size: NA; CDR3 DNA: TGTGCCAGTACCTCCCTAACAGGGTCGTATCAGCCCCAGCATTTT; CDR3 protein: CASTSLTGSYQPQHF
D gene: NA; V gene: TRBV7-8; J gene: TRBJ2-3; clone size: many; CDR3 DNA: TGTGCCAGCAGCTTAGCCAAGAGAGGACTGAGCTCAGATACGCAGTATTTT; CDR3 protein: CASSLAKRGLSSDTQYF
D gene: NA; V gene: TRBV5-1; J gene: TRBJ1-1; clone size: many; CDR3 DNA: TGCGCCAGCAGCCTGCAGGGATACACTGAAGCTTTCTTT; CDR3 protein: CASSLQGYTEAFF
D gene: TRBD1; V gene: TRBV19; J gene: TRBJ1-5; clone size: many; CDR3 DNA: TGTGCCAGTAGTAGGGGCCGAGCAGGGGGAAGTCAGCCCCAGCATTTT; CDR3 protein: CASSRGRAGGSQPQHF
D gene: TRBD1; V gene: TRBV5-6; J gene: TRBJ1-2; clone size: few; CDR3 DNA: TGTGCCAGCATCCGCCTCAGGGGGCGGGGAGGCTACACCTTC; CDR3 protein: CASIRLRGRGGYTF
D gene: NA; V gene: TRBV7-3; J gene: TRBJ2-3; clone size: many; CDR3 DNA: TGTGCCAGCAGCTTATACGGAGGCACAGATACGCAGTATTTT; CDR3 protein: CASSLYGGTDTQYF
D gene: NA; V gene: TRBV2; J gene: TRBJ2-7; clone size: many; CDR3 DNA: TGTGCCAGCAGTGGCTGGGGCGAGGGGTTAGTCTACGAGCAGTACTTC; CDR3 protein: CASSGWGEGLVYEQYF
D gene: TRBD1; V gene: TRBV18; J gene: TRBJ1-1; clone size: many; CDR3 DNA: TGTGCCAGCTCACCATCGGGACAGCCAAACACTGAAGCTTTCTTT; CDR3 protein: CASSPSGQPNTEAFF
D gene: TRBD2; V gene: TRBV18; J gene: TRBJ2-3; clone size: many; CDR3 DNA: TGTGCCAGCTCACCACTTCGGCGGGGGGATACGCAGTATTTT; CDR3 protein: CASSPLRRGDTQYF
D gene: NA; V gene: TRBV28; J gene: TRBJ2-4; clone size: few; CDR3 DNA: TGTGCCAGCAGCCCCCTGGGTCTAGCCAAAAACATTCAGTACTTC; CDR3 protein: CASSPLGLAKNIQYF
D gene: NA; V gene: TRBV10-3; J gene: TRBJ1-2; clone size: NA; CDR3 DNA: TGTGCCATCAGTGAGTCGTGGGGCGGGGGAAATGGCTACACCTTC; CDR3 protein: CAISESWGGGNGYTF
D gene: TRBD1; V gene: TRBV20-1; J gene: TRBJ1-6; clone size: many; CDR3 DNA: TGCAGTGCTACAGGGGGCAACTCACCCCTCCACTTT; CDR3 protein: CSATGGNSPLHF
D gene: TRBD2; V gene: TRBV7-6; J gene: TRBJ2-1; clone size: many; CDR3 DNA: TGTGCCAGCAGCTTAGGAGGTAGCGGGAGTCCGGAGCAGTTCTTC; CDR3 protein: CASSLGGSGSPEQFF
D gene: NA; V gene: TRBV7-9; J gene: TRBJ1-4; clone size: few; CDR3 DNA: TGTGCCAGCAGCTTATGGGGGCCGCGGGAAAAACTGTTTTTT; CDR3 protein: CASSLWGPREKLFF
D gene: NA; V gene: TRBV28; J gene: TRBJ2-7; clone size: many; CDR3 DNA: TGTGCCAGCTGCTCTGGACAGACCTACGAGCAGTACTTC; CDR3 protein: CASCSGQTYEQYF
D gene: TRBD1; V gene: TRBV28; J gene: TRBJ2-1; clone size: many; CDR3 DNA: TGTGCCAGCGGAGACAGGGGAAGGTACAATGAGCAGTTCTTC; CDR3 protein: CASGDRGRYNEQFF
D gene: NA; V gene: TRBV7-3; J gene: TRBJ1-1; clone size: few; CDR3 DNA: TGTGCCAGCAGCTTAGGGGGGTGGGACACTGAAGCTTTCTTT; CDR3 protein: CASSLGGWDTEAFF
D gene: TRBD1; V gene: TRBV9; J gene: TRBJ1-2; clone size: few; CDR3 DNA: TGTGCCAGCAGCGAAGGGGACAGACAACATCCTAACTATGGCTACACCTTC; CDR3 protein: CASSEGDRQHPNYGYTF
D gene: NA; V gene: TRBV25-1; J gene: TRBJ1-1; clone size: NA; CDR3 DNA: TGTGCCAGCAGTGAATCAGAAGGGCGGGCCAGGGTAAACACTGAAGCTTTCTTT; CDR3 protein: CASSESEGRARVNTEAFF
D gene: TRBD1; V gene: TRBV7-3; J gene: TRBJ1-6; clone size: many; CDR3 DNA: TGTGCCAGCAGCTCCTCGGGACAGGGTTTTACACCCCTCCACTTT; CDR3 protein: CASSSSGQGFTPLHF
D gene: NA; V gene: TRBV7-9; J gene: TRBJ2-3; clone size: NA; CDR3 DNA: TGTGCCAGCAGCTTGGTCAGGATCACAGTTACGCAGTATTTT; CDR3 protein: CASSLVRITVTQYF
D gene: TRBD2; V gene: TRBV28; J gene: TRBJ2-1; clone size: many; CDR3 DNA: TGTGCCAGCAGCGGGGGGGGCTCCAATGAGCAGTTCTTC; CDR3 protein: CASSGGGSNEQFF
D gene: NA; V gene: TRBV20-1; J gene: TRBJ1-6; clone size: few; CDR3 DNA: TGCAGTGCTAGGGGGCAGCCCGGGCGGAATTCACCCCTCCACTTT; CDR3 protein: CSARGQPGRNSPLHF
D gene: NA; V gene: TRBV5-1; J gene: TRBJ2-5; clone size: many; CDR3 DNA: TGCGCCAGCAGCTCGGCTACGTCGGCCCAGGAGACCCAGTACTTC; CDR3 protein: CASSSATSAQETQYF
D gene: TRBD1; V gene: TRBV7-9; J gene: TRBJ2-7; clone size: many; CDR3 DNA: TGTGCCAGTCGACAGGGGCTCTACGAGCAGTACTTC; CDR3 protein: CASRQGLYEQYF
D gene: NA; V gene: TRBV3-1; J gene: TRBJ1-4; clone size: many; CDR3 DNA: TGTGCCAGCAGCCCCTTCCGGGGGGGGAATGAAAAACTGTTTTTT; CDR3 protein: CASSPFRGGNEKLFF
D gene: NA; V gene: TRBV3-1; J gene: TRBJ2-2; clone size: NA; CDR3 DNA: TGTGCCAGCAGCCCGCAGGGCGGGGGCTTCACCGGGGAGCTGTTTTTT; CDR3 protein: CASSPQGGGFTGELFF
D gene: NA; V gene: TRBV2; J gene: TRBJ2-1; clone size: many; CDR3 DNA: TGTGCCAGCAGTGTACTGGCTCCCGAGCAGTTCTTC; CDR3 protein: CASSVLAPEQFF
D gene: NA; V gene: TRBV27; J gene: TRBJ2-7; clone size: few; CDR3 DNA: TGTGCCAGCAGTCCTGACAGGAACTACGAGCAGTACTTC; CDR3 protein: CASSPDRNYEQYF
D gene: NA; V gene: TRBV7-2; J gene: TRBJ2-4; clone size: few; CDR3 DNA: TGTGCCAGCAGCCGCCGGCAGGGTGAAAACATTCAGTACTTC; CDR3 protein: CASSRRQGENIQYF
D gene: TRBD2; V gene: TRBV9; J gene: TRBJ2-1; clone size: many; CDR3 DNA: TGTGCCAGCAGTAAGGGCAGCGGGGAGTGGAATGAGCAGTTCTTC; CDR3 protein: CASSKGSGEWNEQFF
D gene: TRBD2; V gene: TRBV12-3/TRBV12-4; J gene: TRBJ2-2; clone size: NA; CDR3 DNA: TGTGCCAGCAGTCAGGGACTAGCGGGCCCCACCGGGGAGCTGTTTTTT; CDR3 protein: CASSQGLAGPTGELFF
D gene: NA; V gene: TRBV5-1; J gene: TRBJ2-5; clone size: NA; CDR3 DNA: TGTGCCAGCAGCTTGGCCCCCCCCGGAGAGACCCAGTACTTC; CDR3 protein: CASSLAPPGETQYF
D gene: TRBD1; V gene: TRBV27; J gene: TRBJ2-7; clone size: many; CDR3 DNA: TGTGCCAGCAGCCTAAGGACAGGGTGGTCCCCCGAGCAGTACTTC; CDR3 protein: CASSLRTGWSPEQYF
D gene: TRBD1; V gene: TRBV6-1; J gene: TRBJ2-7; clone size: NA; CDR3 DNA: TGTGCCAGCACCATTAATTCAGGGACAGGGACCGAGCAGTACTTC; CDR3 protein: CASTINSGTGTEQYF
D gene: TRBD1; V gene: TRBV24-1; J gene: TRBJ1-2; clone size: NA; CDR3 DNA: TGTGCCACCAGTGATCCAGGGGGCCCGCGCCCCTATGGCTACACCTTC; CDR3 protein: CATSDPGGPRPYGYTF